This T cell receptor (beta chain) was found in a study of blood T cell repertoires in COVID-19. As for the study in general: The cDNA or gDNA used as material had been derived from T cells, B-cell-depleted T cells, or PBMCs.

In the study's own analysis: Amplification from reference gene primers served as the basis for estimated nucleated cell counts. Measured with immunoSEQ multiplex PCR; TCRdb has only the in-frame clones, and not every one. The DNA was the basis for D and trimming; V, J and clone size are from that table. Of 210,000 or so clones listed, 80% to 90% were seen once; the top ten hold over 9.5%. This CDR3 region has 15 residues. Germline assignment: CDR1 LGHNA and CDR2 YNFKEQ. With 1 base clipped from V and 12 bases from J, the junction kept 6 bases outside the gene matches. The rearrangement joins TRBV4-2 to TRBJ2-1; 13 bases fit TRBD2. The sequenced sample was peripheral blood. This clonotype originated in a woman of 80 years or more with acute or convalescent COVID-19. As DNA, the CDR3 is TGTGCCAGCAGCCAAGTAACTAGCGGGAGGGTCTGGCAGTTCTTC. Its translation: CASSQVTSGRVWQFF.